One sample yielded the 29 T cell receptor beta chains listed below, sequenced in a study of cytomegalovirus exposure and HLA in healthy donors. PCR employed 60 Vbeta and 13 Jbeta primers. Profiling relied on immunoSEQ multiplex PCR, and the TCRdb table lists in-frame clones only, not all of them. The table lists approximately 110,000 clones, roughly four fifths of them singletons. Sequencing used PBMCs. The receptors come from a man aged 40-50 years in good health and CMV-seronegative.

The chain combines TRBV6-1 with TRBJ2-2; D is perhaps TRBD2 (6 bases). Germline CDR1 and CDR2: MNHNS and SASEGT. Trimming took 3 bases from V and 6 from J, leaving 11 bases between them. The CDR3 totals 14 residues. Here the CDR3 DNA reads TGTGCCAGCAGTGACTCCGGGAGTCCCGGGGAGCTGTTTTTT. Translated, it gives CASSDSGSPGELFF.

The chain links TRBV6-5 to TRBJ1-5; TRBD1 might be the D (6 bases). Germline V gene data show CDR1 as MNHEY and CDR2 as SVGAGI. The V end was cut by 7 bases, the J end by 0 bases, with 13 bases between. The CDR3 length is 15 residues. The CDR3 here is CASKVRGASNQPQHF. CDR3 in DNA: TGTGCCAGCAAAGTCAGGGGTGCTAGCAATCAGCCCCAGCATTTT.

V is TRBV18 and J is TRBJ1-1, with 8 bases that match TRBD1. The CDR3 consists of 12 residues. Germline CDR1 is KGHSH and CDR2 is LQKENI. V was clipped by 5 bases and J by 4 bases; unmatched bases: 0. The CDR3: CASSDRGTEAFF. The CDR3 DNA reads as TGTGCCAGCTCAGACAGGGGCACTGAAGCTTTCTTT.

This clone was observed once. The V call is TRBV5-1, the J call TRBJ2-2; TRBD1 might be the D (6 bases). The V and J ends lost 4 bases and 1 base respectively, with 11 bases between them. Germline CDR1 reads SGHRS; CDR2 reads YFSETQ. The CDR3 is 15 residues long. Here the CDR3 DNA reads TGCGCCAGCAGCACCGGACAGAGGAACACCGGGGAGCTGTTTTTT. Translated: CASSTGQRNTGELFF.

There are a few counts of this clone. This rearrangement joins TRBV5-1 to TRBJ1-2; TRBD1 is a possible D gene (5 bases). V was cut by 1 base and J by 6 bases, with 10 bases left in between. Germline loops: CDR1 SGHRS, CDR2 YFSETQ. The CDR3 contains 13 residues. CDR3 region: CASSLYGGNGYTF. In DNA, the CDR3 is TGCGCCAGCAGCTTGTACGGGGGGAATGGCTACACCTTC.

V and J are TRBV6-4 and TRBJ1-5; possible D gene TRBD1, 5 bases. CDR1 is MRHNA and CDR2 is SNTAGT in the germline V gene. V lost 6 bases and J 7 bases, leaving 19 bases between the germline ends. This CDR3 comprises 15 residues. The CDR3 sequence: CASSGGLTSWQPQHF. In nucleotides, the CDR3 is TGTGCCAGCAGCGGGGGACTGACAAGCTGGCAGCCCCAGCATTTT.

This clone was detected only once. V is TRBV6-5 and J is TRBJ2-2; 9 nucleotides match TRBD1. The length of the CDR3 is 14 residues. V lost 6 bases to trimming and J lost 6 bases; unmatched junction nucleotides: 5. In germline, CDR1 is MNHEY, CDR2 SVGAGI. The DNA of the CDR3 is TGTGCCAGCAGAAGGGACAGGGAGGCCGGGGAGCTGTTTTTT. This codes for CASRRDREAGELFF.

This rearrangement joins TRBV7-9 to TRBJ1-4, with 8 nucleotides matching TRBD1. This CDR3 is built from 14 residues. Looked up from germline, CDR1 is SEHNR and CDR2 is FQNEAQ (reference sequence). V shed 4 bases, J shed 7 bases, and the junction held 5 bases outside the gene matches. The CDR3 spells CASSSGQGGEKLFF. The CDR3 DNA reads as TGTGCCAGCAGCTCCGGACAGGGAGGTGAAAAACTGTTTTTT. Using reference TRBV7-9 and TRBJ1-4 for the parts outside the CDR3, the full variable domain is DTGVSQNPRHKITKRGQNVTFRCDPISEHNRLYWYRQTLGQGPEFLTYFQNEAQLEKSRLLSDRFSAERPKGSFSTLEIQRTEQGDSAMYLCASSSGQGGEKLFFGSGTQLSVL.

This chain joins TRBV7-2 and TRBJ2-7; TRBD1 matches at 10 bases. CDR3 length: 16 residues. Germline V CDR1 and CDR2: SGHTA, FQGNSA. The junction had 10 bases not matched to a gene; V was cut back by 6 bases and J by 2 bases. DNA for the CDR3: TGTGCCAGCAGAAGGGCGCCGGGACAGGGGACCTACGAGCAGTACTTC. This translates into CASRRAPGQGTYEQYF.

The rearrangement joins TRBV5-4 to TRBJ2-7; TRBD1 matches at 9 bases. Germline lookup yields CDR1 SGHNT and CDR2 YYREEE (reference sequence). The CDR3 totals 15 residues. J gave up 7 bases and V 1 base, and 9 bases lay outside the gene matches. This chain's CDR3 is CASSLSGTGFGEQYF. The CDR3 DNA follows: TGTGCCAGCAGCTTGAGTGGGACAGGGTTTGGGGAGCAGTACTTC.

CDR3 sequence reads: CASSSHYGGEETQYF. In nucleotides, the CDR3 is TGCGCCAGCAGCTCCCATTACGGTGGGGAGGAGACCCAGTACTTC. The chain joins TRBV5-1 to TRBJ2-5; D possibly corresponds to TRBD2 (5 bases). Germline loops: CDR1 SGHRS, CDR2 YFSETQ. The CDR3 extends over 15 amino acids. Trimming removed 3 bases from V and 5 bases from J, with 17 bases in between.

The J gene is TRBJ1-1, the V gene TRBV6-5; tentative D call: TRBD1 (5 bases). V was clipped by 7 bases and J by 2 bases, with 14 bases between them. The germline V gene encodes CDR1 MNHEY and CDR2 SVGAGI. The CDR3 length is 14 residues. The CDR3 sequence is CASTQDGTNTEAFF. The CDR3 region has the DNA TGTGCCAGCACCCAAGACGGGACTAACACTGAAGCTTTCTTT.

This clone has a single count. The J gene is TRBJ2-1, the V gene TRBV4-2; 9 positions match TRBD2. The V gene's germline CDR1 is LGHNA and CDR2 YNFKEQ. This CDR3 has 16 residues. The J segment lost 0 bases and the V segment lost 4 bases, leaving 4 bases of the junction unmatched. The CDR3 sequence is CASSPSGKSSYNEQFF. The CDR3 nucleotides are TGTGCCAGCAGCCCTAGCGGGAAAAGCTCCTACAATGAGCAGTTCTTC.

This clone was found once. The chain links TRBV2 to TRBJ2-7; TRBD2 agrees at 7 bases. CDR3 length: 13 residues. Trimming took 7 bases from V and 0 from J; bases not matched to a gene: 3. Germline V gene sequence: CDR1 SNHLY, CDR2 FYNNEI. CDR3 nucleotides: TGTGCCAGCAACGGCGGGAGCTCCTACGAGCAGTACTTC. Translated: CASNGGSSYEQYF.

The V call is TRBV7-2, the J call TRBJ1-2; no reliable D call. Trimming pared 1 base from V and 5 bases from J, leaving 5 bases between. The germline V gene encodes CDR1 SGHTA and CDR2 FQGNSA. This CDR3 contains 12 residues. CDR3 sequence reads: CASSLDRYGYTF. CDR3 DNA sequence: TGTGCCAGCAGCTTAGATCGGTATGGCTACACCTTC.

This chain joins TRBV29-1 and TRBJ2-1; D might be TRBD1 (6 bases). The CDR3 consists of 17 residues. Trimming took 0 bases from V and 1 from J, leaving 16 bases between them. Germline V gene sequence: CDR1 SQVTM, CDR2 ANQGSEA. CDR3 in amino acids: CSVEDFSDSASYNEQFF. Here the CDR3 DNA reads TGCAGCGTTGAAGACTTTTCGGACAGTGCATCCTACAATGAGCAGTTCTTC.

V is TRBV6-4 and J is TRBJ1-1; D unclear. The CDR3 spans 13 residues. Germline lookup yields CDR1 MRHNA and CDR2 SNTAGT. V was cut by 4 bases and J by 3 bases, with 9 bases left in between. CDR3 DNA sequence: TGTGCCAGCAGTGCCCGCGCGGACACTGAAGCTTTCTTT. Translation gives CASSARADTEAFF.

This chain connects TRBV6-5 to TRBJ1-1; 10 positions match TRBD1. Germline V gene sequence: CDR1 MNHEY, CDR2 SVGAGI. The CDR3 spans 12 residues. V shed 6 bases, J shed 11 bases, and the junction held 6 bases outside the gene matches. DNA for the CDR3: TGTGCCAGCAGCCGACAGGGGGCGAGGGCTTTCTTT. Its protein is CASSRQGARAFF.

This clone was seen a single time. The V gene is TRBV10-3, the J gene TRBJ2-2, with a possible D match to TRBD2 (5 bases). The length of the CDR3 is 15 residues. Trimming took 2 bases from V and 2 from J, leaving 9 bases between them. Germline CDR1 and CDR2: ENHRY and SYGVKD. The chain's CDR3 is CAISELPGNTGELFF. The CDR3 region has the DNA TGTGCCATCAGTGAGCTGCCGGGAAACACCGGGGAGCTGTTTTTT.

The sample holds a few counts of this clone. The V and J genes are TRBV2 and TRBJ2-1; 7 bases agree with TRBD2. CDR1 and CDR2 from the germline V gene are SNHLY and FYNNEI. This CDR3 contains 12 residues. The V gene end was trimmed by 8 bases and the J gene end by 9 bases; junction bases not matched to a gene: 7. The CDR3 spells CASGSGMLEQFF. The CDR3 bases are TGTGCCAGCGGAAGCGGGATGCTTGAGCAGTTCTTC.

The chain employs TRBV6-5 and TRBJ1-3; possible D gene TRBD1, 5 bases. CDR3 length: 14 residues. CDR1 is MNHEY, CDR2 SVGAGI, per germline. V was shortened by 2 bases and J by 4 bases, with 9 bases between the two germline ends. The CDR3 nucleotides are TGTGCCAGCAGTTACGTAAGGGGAGGAAACACCATATATTTT. Translation: CASSYVRGGNTIYF.

This clone has more than one count but fewer than ten. This chain uses TRBV11-3 with TRBJ2-7, with 10 bases that match TRBD1. The germline V gene encodes CDR1 SGHNT and CDR2 YENEEA. With 5 bases clipped from V and 4 bases from J, the junction kept 8 bases outside the gene matches. The length of the CDR3 is 15 residues. CDR3 bases: TGTGCCAGCAGCGCGGGGGACAGGGGCCCTTACGAGCAGTACTTC. Encoded protein: CASSAGDRGPYEQYF.

This chain uses TRBV10-2 with TRBJ2-7; D gene uncertain. CDR3 length: 14 amino acids. V was shortened by 7 bases and J by 0 bases, with 13 bases between the two germline ends. Germline V gene data show CDR1 as WSHSY and CDR2 as SAAADI. The CDR3 protein is CASIRSSTSYEQYF. CDR3 coding DNA: TGCGCCAGCATACGGTCAAGTACCTCCTACGAGCAGTACTTC.

The V call is TRBV27, the J call TRBJ1-5; 10 bases are shared with TRBD1. Germline CDR1 and CDR2: MNHEY and SMNVEV (reference sequence). There are 14 residues in the CDR3. V lost 6 bases and J lost 4; bases outside the gene matches: 3. CDR3: CASRGTGANQPQHF. The CDR3 DNA reads TGTGCCAGCAGGGGGACAGGGGCGAATCAGCCCCAGCATTTT.

This clone has a count of ten or more. The chain links TRBV29-1 to TRBJ1-2, with 8 bases lining up with TRBD1. With V trimmed by 3 bases and J by 7 bases, 13 bases remained unmatched. CDR1 is SQVTM, CDR2 ANQGSEA, per germline. This CDR3 spans 15 amino acids. CDR3 sequence reads: CSVDLRGQGPSGYTF. CDR3 sequence (DNA): TGCAGCGTTGACCTCCGAGGACAGGGCCCTAGTGGCTACACCTTC.

The rearrangement uses TRBV7-9 and TRBJ1-2; 10 bases align to TRBD1. V lost 5 bases and J lost 8; bases outside the gene matches: 11. The CDR3 length is 15 residues. Germline CDR1 reads SEHNR; CDR2 reads FQNEAQ (reference sequence). CDR3 in amino acids: CASSPLETGGSGYTF. In DNA, the CDR3 is TGTGCCAGCAGCCCCCTTGAGACAGGGGGCAGCGGCTACACCTTC. Variable domain in full (rest from reference TRBV7-9 and TRBJ1-2): DTGVSQNPRHKITKRGQNVTFRCDPISEHNRLYWYRQTLGQGPEFLTYFQNEAQLEKSRLLSDRFSAERPKGSFSTLEIQRTEQGDSAMYLCASSPLETGGSGYTFGSGTRLTVV.

J is TRBJ1-2 and V is TRBV19, with TRBD1 matching 7 bases. The J segment lost 7 bases and the V segment lost 5 bases, leaving 7 bases of the junction unmatched. Germline V CDR1 and CDR2: LNHDA, SQIVND (reference sequence). The CDR3 runs to 13 residues. Here the CDR3 DNA reads TGTGCCAGTAGTCCGACAGGGCCCCTTGGCTACACCTTC. Translated, it gives CASSPTGPLGYTF.

The gene calls are TRBV5-1 and TRBJ2-1, with 10 bases identical to TRBD2. J gave up 8 bases and V 2 bases, and 4 bases lay outside the gene matches. CDR3 length: 14 residues. Germline CDR1 reads SGHRS; CDR2 reads YFSETQ. CDR3 residues: CASSLAGGGYEQFF. Here the CDR3 DNA reads TGCGCCAGCAGCTTAGCGGGAGGGGGCTATGAGCAGTTCTTC. Combining the CDR3 with reference TRBV5-1 and TRBJ2-1 gives the whole variable domain KAGVTQTPRYLIKTRGQQVTLSCSPISGHRSVSWYQQTPGQGLQFLFEYFSETQRNKGNFPGRFSGRQFSNSRSEMNVSTLELGDSALYLCASSLAGGGYEQFFGPGTRLTVL.

The rearrangement links TRBV29-1 to TRBJ1-2, with 8 bases matching TRBD1. Per germline, CDR1 SQVTM and CDR2 ANQGSEA. Trimming removed 4 bases from V and 1 base from J; junction bases left unmatched: 5. This CDR3 is 14 amino acids long. This CDR3 is CSVAGQAINYGYTF. The CDR3 DNA reads as TGCAGCGTTGCGGGACAGGCTATTAACTATGGCTACACCTTC.